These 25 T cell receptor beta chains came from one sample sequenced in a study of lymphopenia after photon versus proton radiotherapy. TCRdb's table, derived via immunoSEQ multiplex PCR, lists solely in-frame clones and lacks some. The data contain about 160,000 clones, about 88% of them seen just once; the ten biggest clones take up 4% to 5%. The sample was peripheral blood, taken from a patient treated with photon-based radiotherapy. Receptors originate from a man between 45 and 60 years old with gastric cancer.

The CDR3 sequence is CASSDRGQQETQYF. In DNA, the CDR3 is TGTGCCAGCAGTGACAGGGGGCAACAAGAGACCCAGTACTTC. V and J are TRBV6-1 and TRBJ2-5; 8 bases fit TRBD1. V lost 3 bases to trimming and J lost 2 bases; unmatched junction nucleotides: 2. CDR1 MNHNS and CDR2 SASEGT come from the germline V gene. The length of the CDR3 is 14 residues.

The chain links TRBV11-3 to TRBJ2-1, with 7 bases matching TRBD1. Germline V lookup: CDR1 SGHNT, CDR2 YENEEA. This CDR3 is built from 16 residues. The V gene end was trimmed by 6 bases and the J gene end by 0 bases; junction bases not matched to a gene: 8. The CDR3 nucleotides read TGTGCCAGCAGTCGAGGACAGGAGAGCTCCTACAATGAGCAGTTCTTC. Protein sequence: CASSRGQESSYNEQFF.

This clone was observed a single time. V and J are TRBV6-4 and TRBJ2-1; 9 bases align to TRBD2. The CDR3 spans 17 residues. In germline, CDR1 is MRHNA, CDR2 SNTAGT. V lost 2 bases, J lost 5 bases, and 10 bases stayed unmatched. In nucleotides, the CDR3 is TGTGCCAGCAGTGACATGCCTAGCGGGACAATCCACAATGAGCAGTTCTTC. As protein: CASSDMPSGTIHNEQFF.

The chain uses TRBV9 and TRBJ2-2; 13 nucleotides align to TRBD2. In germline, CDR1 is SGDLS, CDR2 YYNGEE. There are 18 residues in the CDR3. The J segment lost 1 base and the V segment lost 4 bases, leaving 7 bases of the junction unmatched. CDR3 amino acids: CASSPGTSGIGNTGELFF. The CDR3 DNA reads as TGTGCCAGCAGCCCCGGGACTAGCGGGATCGGGAACACCGGGGAGCTGTTTTTT.

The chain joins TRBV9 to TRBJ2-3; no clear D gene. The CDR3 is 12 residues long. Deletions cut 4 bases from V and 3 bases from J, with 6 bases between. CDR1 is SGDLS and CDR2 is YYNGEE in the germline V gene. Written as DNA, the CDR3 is TGTGCCAGCAGCATCGGGACAGATACGCAGTATTTT. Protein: CASSIGTDTQYF.

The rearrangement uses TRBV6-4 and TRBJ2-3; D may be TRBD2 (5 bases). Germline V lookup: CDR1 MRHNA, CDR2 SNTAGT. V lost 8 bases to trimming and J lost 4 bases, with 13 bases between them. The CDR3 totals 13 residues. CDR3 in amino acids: CASARAEADTQYF. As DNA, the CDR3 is TGTGCCAGCGCGAGGGCCGAGGCAGATACGCAGTATTTT.

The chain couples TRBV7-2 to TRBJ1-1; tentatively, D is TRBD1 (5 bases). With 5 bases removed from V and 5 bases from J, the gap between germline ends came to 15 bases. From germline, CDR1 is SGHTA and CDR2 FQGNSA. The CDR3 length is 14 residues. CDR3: CASSLGTVVTEAFF. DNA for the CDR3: TGTGCCAGCAGCCTCGGGACGGTGGTAACTGAAGCTTTCTTT.

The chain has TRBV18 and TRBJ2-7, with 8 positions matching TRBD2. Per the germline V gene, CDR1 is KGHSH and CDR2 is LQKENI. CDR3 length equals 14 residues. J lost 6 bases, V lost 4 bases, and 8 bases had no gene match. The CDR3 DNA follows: TGTGCCAGCTCACAGGGACTAGGAGGGAGCGAGCAGTACTTC. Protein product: CASSQGLGGSEQYF.

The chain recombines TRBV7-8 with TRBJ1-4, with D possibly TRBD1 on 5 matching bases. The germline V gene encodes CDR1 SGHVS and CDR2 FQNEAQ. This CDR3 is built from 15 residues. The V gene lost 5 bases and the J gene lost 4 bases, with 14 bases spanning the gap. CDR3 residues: CASSPSGLVNEKLFF. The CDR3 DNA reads TGTGCCAGCAGCCCCTCGGGACTTGTTAATGAAAAACTGTTTTTT.

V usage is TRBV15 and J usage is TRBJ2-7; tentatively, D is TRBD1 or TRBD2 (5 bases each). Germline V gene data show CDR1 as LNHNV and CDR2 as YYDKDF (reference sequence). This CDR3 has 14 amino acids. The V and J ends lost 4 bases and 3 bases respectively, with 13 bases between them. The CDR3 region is CATSKETADYEQYF. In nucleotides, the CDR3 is TGTGCCACCAGCAAAGAGACAGCGGACTACGAGCAGTACTTC.

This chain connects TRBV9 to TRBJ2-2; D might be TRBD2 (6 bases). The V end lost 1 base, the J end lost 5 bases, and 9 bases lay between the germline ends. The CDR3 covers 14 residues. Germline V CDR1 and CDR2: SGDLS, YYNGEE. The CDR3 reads CASSVNGGTGELFF. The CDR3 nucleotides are TGTGCCAGCAGCGTAAACGGAGGGACCGGGGAGCTGTTTTTT. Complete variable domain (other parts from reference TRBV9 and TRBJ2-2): DSGVTQTPKHLITATGQRVTLRCSPRSGDLSVYWYQQSLDQGLQFLIQYYNGEERAKGNILERFSAQQFPDLHSELNLSSLELGDSALYFCASSVNGGTGELFFGEGSRLTVL.

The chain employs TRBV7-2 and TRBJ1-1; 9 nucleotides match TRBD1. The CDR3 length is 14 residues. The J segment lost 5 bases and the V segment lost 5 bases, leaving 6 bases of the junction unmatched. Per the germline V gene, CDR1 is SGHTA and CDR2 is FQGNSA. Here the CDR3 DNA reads TGTGCCAGCAGCCCCGGGACAGGGAGGACTGAAGCTTTCTTT. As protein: CASSPGTGRTEAFF.

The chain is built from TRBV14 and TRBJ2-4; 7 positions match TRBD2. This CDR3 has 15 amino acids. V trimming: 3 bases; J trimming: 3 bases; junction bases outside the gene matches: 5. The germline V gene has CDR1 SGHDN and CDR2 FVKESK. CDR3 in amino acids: CASSQLGEGKNIQYF. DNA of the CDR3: TGTGCCAGCAGCCAGTTAGGGGAGGGCAAAAACATTCAGTACTTC.

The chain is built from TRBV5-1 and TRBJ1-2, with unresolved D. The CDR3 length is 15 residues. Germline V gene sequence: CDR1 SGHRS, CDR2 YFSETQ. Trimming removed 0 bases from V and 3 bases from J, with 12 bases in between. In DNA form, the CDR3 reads TGCGCCAGCAGCTTGGTGGCAGCGTGGTACTATGGCTACACCTTC. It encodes CASSLVAAWYYGYTF.

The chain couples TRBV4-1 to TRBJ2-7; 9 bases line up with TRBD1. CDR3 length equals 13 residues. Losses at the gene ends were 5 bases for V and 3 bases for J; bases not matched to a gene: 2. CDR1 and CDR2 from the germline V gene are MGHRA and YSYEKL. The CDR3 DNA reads TGCGCCAGCAGCACGGACAGGGGCTACGAGCAGTACTTC. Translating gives CASSTDRGYEQYF.

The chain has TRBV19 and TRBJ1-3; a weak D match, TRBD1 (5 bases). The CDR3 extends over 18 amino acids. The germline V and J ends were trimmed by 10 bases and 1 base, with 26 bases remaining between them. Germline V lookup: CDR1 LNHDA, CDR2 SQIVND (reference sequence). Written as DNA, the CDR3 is TGTGCCACATCTCCATTCCGGGACGAAATTTTGTCTGGAAACACCATATATTTT. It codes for CATSPFRDEILSGNTIYF.

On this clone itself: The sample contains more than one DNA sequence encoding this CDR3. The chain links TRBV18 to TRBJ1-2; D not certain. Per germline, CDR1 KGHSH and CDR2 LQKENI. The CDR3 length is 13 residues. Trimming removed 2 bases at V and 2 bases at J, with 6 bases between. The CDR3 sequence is CASSPRANYGYTF. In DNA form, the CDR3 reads TGTGCCAGCTCACCAAGGGCAAACTATGGCTACACCTTC.

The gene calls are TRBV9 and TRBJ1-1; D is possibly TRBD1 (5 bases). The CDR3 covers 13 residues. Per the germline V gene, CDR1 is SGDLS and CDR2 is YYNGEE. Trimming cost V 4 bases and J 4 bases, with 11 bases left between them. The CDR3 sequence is CASSLSGGTEAFF. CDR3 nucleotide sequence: TGTGCCAGCAGCTTGTCGGGGGGCACTGAAGCTTTCTTT.

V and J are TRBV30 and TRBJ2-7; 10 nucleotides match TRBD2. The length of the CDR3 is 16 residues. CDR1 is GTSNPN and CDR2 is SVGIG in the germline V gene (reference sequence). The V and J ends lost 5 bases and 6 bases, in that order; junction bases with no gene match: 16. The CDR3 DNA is TGTGCCTGGTCCTTACATTACCGGACTAGCGGCGGCGAGCAGTACTTC. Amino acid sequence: CAWSLHYRTSGGEQYF.

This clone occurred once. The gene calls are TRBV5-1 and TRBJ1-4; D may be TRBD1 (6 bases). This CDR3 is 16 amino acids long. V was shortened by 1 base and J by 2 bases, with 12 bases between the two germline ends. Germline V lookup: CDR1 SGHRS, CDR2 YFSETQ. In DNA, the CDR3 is TGCGCCAGCAGCTTGAGCAGGGGTGACACTAATGAAAAACTGTTTTTT. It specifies CASSLSRGDTNEKLFF.

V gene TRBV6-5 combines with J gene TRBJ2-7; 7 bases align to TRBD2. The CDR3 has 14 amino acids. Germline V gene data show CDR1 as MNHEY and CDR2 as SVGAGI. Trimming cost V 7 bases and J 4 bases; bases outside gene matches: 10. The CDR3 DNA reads TGTGCCAGCAAAAAGGCTAGCGGACGGTACGAGCAGTACTTC. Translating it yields CASKKASGRYEQYF.

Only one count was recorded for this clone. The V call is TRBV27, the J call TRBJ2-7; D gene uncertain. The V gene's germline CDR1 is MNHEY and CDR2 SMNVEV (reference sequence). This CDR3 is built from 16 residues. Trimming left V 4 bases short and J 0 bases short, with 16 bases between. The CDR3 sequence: CASSSYLRRSSYEQYF. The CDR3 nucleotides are TGTGCCAGCAGTTCCTACCTTCGACGGAGCTCCTACGAGCAGTACTTC.

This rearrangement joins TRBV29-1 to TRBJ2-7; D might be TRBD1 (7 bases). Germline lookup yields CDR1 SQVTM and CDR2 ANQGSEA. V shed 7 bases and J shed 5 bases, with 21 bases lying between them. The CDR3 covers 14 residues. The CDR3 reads CSAGGGGDSNEQYF. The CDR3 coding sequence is TGCAGCGCCGGTGGAGGGGGCGACTCTAACGAGCAGTACTTC.

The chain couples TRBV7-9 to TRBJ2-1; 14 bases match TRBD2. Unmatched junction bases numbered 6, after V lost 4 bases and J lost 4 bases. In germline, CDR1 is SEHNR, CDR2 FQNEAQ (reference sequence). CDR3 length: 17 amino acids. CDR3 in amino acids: CASSSGLAGVRYNEQFF. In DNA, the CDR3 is TGTGCCAGCAGCTCGGGACTAGCGGGAGTAAGGTACAATGAGCAGTTCTTC.

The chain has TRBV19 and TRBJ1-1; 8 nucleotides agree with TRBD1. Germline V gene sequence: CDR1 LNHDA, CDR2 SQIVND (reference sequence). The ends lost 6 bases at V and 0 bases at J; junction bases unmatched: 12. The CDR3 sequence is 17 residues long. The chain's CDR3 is CASSPNRGKRMNTEAFF. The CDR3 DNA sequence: TGTGCCAGTAGCCCAAACAGGGGGAAACGGATGAACACTGAAGCTTTCTTT.